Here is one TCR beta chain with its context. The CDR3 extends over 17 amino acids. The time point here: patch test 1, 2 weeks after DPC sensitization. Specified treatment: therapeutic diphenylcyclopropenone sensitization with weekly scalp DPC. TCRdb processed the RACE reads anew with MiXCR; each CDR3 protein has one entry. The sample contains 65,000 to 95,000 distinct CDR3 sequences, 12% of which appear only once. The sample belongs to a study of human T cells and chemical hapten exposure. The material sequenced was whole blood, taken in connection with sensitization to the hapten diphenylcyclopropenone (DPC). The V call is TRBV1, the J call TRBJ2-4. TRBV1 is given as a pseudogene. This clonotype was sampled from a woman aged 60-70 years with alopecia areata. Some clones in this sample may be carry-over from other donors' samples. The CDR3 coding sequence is TGCACCAGCGGAGCTCGGGTATTAGTTGTGCCCAAAAACATTCAGTACTTC. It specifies CTSGARVLVVPKNIQYF.